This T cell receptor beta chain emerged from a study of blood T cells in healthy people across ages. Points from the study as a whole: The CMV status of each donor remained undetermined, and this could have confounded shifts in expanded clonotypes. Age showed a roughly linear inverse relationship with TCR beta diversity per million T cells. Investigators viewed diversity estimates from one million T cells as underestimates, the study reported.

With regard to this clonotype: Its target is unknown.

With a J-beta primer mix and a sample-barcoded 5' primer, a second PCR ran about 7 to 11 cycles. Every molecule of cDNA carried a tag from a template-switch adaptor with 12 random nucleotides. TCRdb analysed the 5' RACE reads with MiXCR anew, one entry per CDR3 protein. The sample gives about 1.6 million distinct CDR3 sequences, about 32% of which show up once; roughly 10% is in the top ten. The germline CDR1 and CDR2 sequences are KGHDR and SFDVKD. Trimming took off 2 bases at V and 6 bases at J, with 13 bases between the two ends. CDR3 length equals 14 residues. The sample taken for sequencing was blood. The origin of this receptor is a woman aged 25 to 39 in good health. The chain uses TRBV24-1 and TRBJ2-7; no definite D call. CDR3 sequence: CATSDSTTGGEQYF. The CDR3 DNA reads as TGTGCCACCAGTGATTCAACCACTGGCGGCGAGCAGTACTTC.